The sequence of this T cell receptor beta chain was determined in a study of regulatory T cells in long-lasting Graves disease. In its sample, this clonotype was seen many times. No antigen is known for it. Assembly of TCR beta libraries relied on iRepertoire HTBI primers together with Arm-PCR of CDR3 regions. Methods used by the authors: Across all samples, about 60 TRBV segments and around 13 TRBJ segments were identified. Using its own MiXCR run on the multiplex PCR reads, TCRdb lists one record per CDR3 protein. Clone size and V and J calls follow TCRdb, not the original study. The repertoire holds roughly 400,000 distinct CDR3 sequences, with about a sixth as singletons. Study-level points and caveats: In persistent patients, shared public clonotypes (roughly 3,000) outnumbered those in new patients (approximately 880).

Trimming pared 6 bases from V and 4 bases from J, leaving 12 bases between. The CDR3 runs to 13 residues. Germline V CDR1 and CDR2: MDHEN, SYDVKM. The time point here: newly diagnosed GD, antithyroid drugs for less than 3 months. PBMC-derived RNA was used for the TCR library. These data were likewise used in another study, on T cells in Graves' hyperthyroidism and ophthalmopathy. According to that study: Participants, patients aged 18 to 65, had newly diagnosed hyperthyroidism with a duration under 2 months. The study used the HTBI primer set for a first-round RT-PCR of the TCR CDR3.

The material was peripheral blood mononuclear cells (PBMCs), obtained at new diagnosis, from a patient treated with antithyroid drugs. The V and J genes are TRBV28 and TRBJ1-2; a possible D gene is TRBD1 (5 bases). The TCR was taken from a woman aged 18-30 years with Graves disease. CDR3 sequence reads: CASRRGGTYGYTF. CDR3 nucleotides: TGTGCCAGCAGGAGGGGCGGAACCTATGGCTACACCTTC.